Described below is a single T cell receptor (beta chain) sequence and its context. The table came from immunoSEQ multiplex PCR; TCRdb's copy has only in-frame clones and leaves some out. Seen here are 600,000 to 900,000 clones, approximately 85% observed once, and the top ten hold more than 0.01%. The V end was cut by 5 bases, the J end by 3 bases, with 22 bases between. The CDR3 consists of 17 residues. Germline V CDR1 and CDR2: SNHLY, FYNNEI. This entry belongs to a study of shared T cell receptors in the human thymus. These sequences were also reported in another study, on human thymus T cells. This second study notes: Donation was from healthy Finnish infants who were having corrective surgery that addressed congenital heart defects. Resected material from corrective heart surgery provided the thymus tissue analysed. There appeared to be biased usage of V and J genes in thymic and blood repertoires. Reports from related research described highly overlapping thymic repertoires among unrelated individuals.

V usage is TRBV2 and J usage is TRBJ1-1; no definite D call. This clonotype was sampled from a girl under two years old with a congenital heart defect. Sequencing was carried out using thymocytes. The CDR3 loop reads CASSTRPAPKSDTEAFF. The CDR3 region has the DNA TGTGCCAGCAGTACTCGGCCGGCCCCGAAAAGCGACACTGAAGCTTTCTTT.